This T cell receptor (beta chain) stems from a study of CD8 T cells in ankylosing spondylitis. Study-wide results and caveats: Prior work had noted some motif variants in reactive arthritis blood and synovial fluid. CD8+ disease-linked clones were present at relatively low frequencies in blood.

Scientists made TCR beta libraries using quantitative 5'-RACE with molecular barcodes. Via MiXCR, TCRdb re-called the 5' RACE reads, giving one row per CDR3 protein. This sample yields 290,000 or so distinct CDR3 sequences, of which less than 25% are seen a single time; approximately 3.7% belongs to the top ten. With regard to this clonotype: Its antigen is still unknown.

Germline V gives CDR1 SNHLY, CDR2 FYNNEI. The junction had 5 bases not matched to a gene; V was cut back by 6 bases and J by 1 base. This CDR3 spans 15 amino acids. The chain links TRBV2 to TRBJ2-3; TRBD2 matches at 9 bases. Sequences were obtained from blood, either unsorted or a sorted T cell fraction (not recorded which). The receptor's source is a female donor with ankylosing spondylitis or in good health (not recorded which). Here the CDR3 reads CASSRTSDRTDTQYF. The CDR3 coding sequence is TGTGCCAGCAGCCGGACTAGCGATCGCACAGATACGCAGTATTTT. Together with reference TRBV2 and TRBJ2-3, the CDR3 gives the full variable domain: EPEVTQTPSHQVTQMGQEVILRCVPISNHLYFYWYRQILGQKVEFLVSFYNNEISEKSEIFDDQFSVERPDGSNFTLKIRSTKLEDSAMYFCASSRTSDRTDTQYFGPGTRLTVL.